These T cell receptor beta chains were read from a single sample in a study of blood T cell repertoires in COVID-19. Measured with immunoSEQ multiplex PCR; TCRdb has only the in-frame clones, and not every one. The table has about 300,000 clones, 75% to 95% seen once. Sequences were obtained from PBMCs or T cells enriched from blood (not recorded which). The receptors were sampled from a woman in her 30s who had recovered from COVID-19. CDR3s include the opening cysteine and the closing phenylalanine or tryptophan. Each record gives: J gene, V gene, clone size, D gene, CDR3 DNA, CDR3 protein. D genes are given only for firm matches. Some rows mark clone size as missing; the rest say once, few, many or name a class of expanded clone.

>TRBJ2-1|TRBV28|-|TRBD2
TGTGCCAGCAGTTTGGCTAGCGGGAACTACAATGAGCAGTTCTTC
CASSLASGNYNEQFF
>TRBJ2-1|TRBV7-2|-|TRBD1
TGTGCCAGCAGGGGGACAGGGTGGCATGAGCAGTTCTTC
CASRGTGWHEQFF
>TRBJ2-3|TRBV28|-|TRBD2
TGTGCCAGCAGTTCTTCCGGGACTAGCGGTGGTACGCAGTATTTT
CASSSSGTSGGTQYF
>TRBJ1-4|TRBV7-2|-|-
TGTGCCAGCAGCTTTCTTAATGAAAAACTGTTTTTT
CASSFLNEKLFF
>TRBJ1-2|TRBV3-1/TRBV3-2|-|TRBD1
TGTGCCAGCAGCCCCGGGACAGGGACTAGAAATGGCTACACCTTC
CASSPGTGTRNGYTF
>TRBJ2-7|TRBV7-9|-|TRBD2
TGTGCCAGCAGCTCCGGGACTAGCGGGCCCTACGAGCAGTACTTC
CASSSGTSGPYEQYF
>TRBJ1-2|TRBV20-1|-|-
TGCAGTGCCACCTTAGTCGGCTACACCTTC
CSATLVGYTF
>TRBJ2-1|TRBV27|-|TRBD2
TGTGCCAGCATAGGACTAGCGGGAGACAATGAGCAGTTCTTC
CASIGLAGDNEQFF
>TRBJ1-4|TRBV28|-|-
TGTGCCAGCAAAGGGGGGGGTTCAACTAATGAAAAACTGTTTTTT
CASKGGGSTNEKLFF
>TRBJ2-7|TRBV21-1|-|-
TGTGCCAGCAGCAAGTCCCCCGGACTAGCGCGACTCGTCTCCTACGAGCAGTACTTC
CASSKSPGLARLVSYEQYF
>TRBJ1-1|TRBV2|once|-
TGTGCCAGCAGACAGGGAATAACCGAAGCTTTCTTT
CASRQGITEAFF
>TRBJ1-2|TRBV29-1|few|-
TGCAGCGTCCCACTTAACTATGGCTACACCTTC
CSVPLNYGYTF
>TRBJ1-5|TRBV5-6|-|TRBD1
TGTGCCAGCAGCTCCCGGGACAGGGAATACCAGCCCCAGCATTTT
CASSSRDREYQPQHF
>TRBJ1-6|TRBV30|-|-
TGTGCCTGGAGTGGGCACGAAACAAAAATAAATTCACCCCTCCACTTT
CAWSGHETKINSPLHF
>TRBJ2-1|TRBV14|once|-
TGTGCCAGCAGCCAGGAACTAGGCTCCTACAATGAGCAGTTCTTC
CASSQELGSYNEQFF